Shown below are 15 T cell receptor beta chains from a single sample sequenced in a study of PD-1 blockade in classical Hodgkin lymphoma. Each and every patient relapsed after autologous stem cell transplantation, and patients got differing brentuximab vedotin exposure. Profiled with immunoSEQ multiplex PCR; TCRdb holds only in-frame clones, not every one. The data show under 60,000 clones, around 75% seen once. The starting material was peripheral blood mononuclear cells (PBMCs), obtained before the second cycle of nivolumab. These receptors were obtained from a human donor with classical Hodgkin lymphoma.

This chain uses TRBV5-6 with TRBJ2-7; no reliable D call. Looked up from germline, CDR1 is SGHDT and CDR2 is YYEEEE. Trimming took off 0 bases at V and 3 bases at J, with 1 base between the two ends. CDR3 length: 11 amino acids. The CDR3 spells CASSLGYEQYF. The CDR3 region has the DNA TGTGCCAGCAGCTTGGGCTACGAGCAGTACTTC.

CDR3 residues: CASSLVSGGTEAFF. CDR3 DNA sequence: TGCGCCAGCAGCTTGGTTTCTGGGGGCACTGAAGCTTTCTTT. The chain joins TRBV5-1 to TRBJ1-1, with D possibly TRBD1 on 5 matching bases. The ends were cut back, 0 bases at V and 4 bases at J, with 10 bases in the middle. The CDR3 consists of 14 residues. Germline V gene lookup returns CDR1 SGHRS and CDR2 YFSETQ.

This chain links TRBV28 with TRBJ1-1, with D uncertain. V was clipped by 6 bases and J by 1 base, with 15 bases between them. Germline loops: CDR1 MDHEN, CDR2 SYDVKM. This CDR3 spans 15 amino acids. In DNA, the CDR3 is TGTGCCAGCAGAAAAGGAGCCCGCACGAACACTGAAGCTTTCTTT. Its protein is CASRKGARTNTEAFF. Complete variable domain (other parts from reference TRBV28 and TRBJ1-1): DVKVTQSSRYLVKRTGEKVFLECVQDMDHENMFWYRQDPGLGLRLIYFSYDVKMKEKGDIPEGYSVSREKKERFSLILESASTNQTSMYLCASRKGARTNTEAFFGQGTRLTVV.

The chain couples TRBV9 to TRBJ2-7, with D possibly matching TRBD2 (6 bases). This CDR3 comprises 16 residues. Germline CDR1 and CDR2: SGDLS and YYNGEE. Trimming took off 0 bases at V and 5 bases at J, with 18 bases between the two ends. The CDR3 spells CASSVDYPSETHEQYF. The CDR3 DNA follows: TGTGCCAGCAGCGTAGACTATCCTAGCGAGACCCACGAGCAGTACTTC.

The chain links TRBV6-6 to TRBJ1-1; unclear D gene. Germline loops: CDR1 MNHNY, CDR2 SVGAGI (reference sequence). The CDR3 loop spans 16 amino acids. The V and J ends lost 4 bases and 0 bases respectively, with 15 bases between them. CDR3 loop: CASSSTRSEMNTEAFF. The CDR3 DNA is TGTGCCAGCAGTTCCACCCGATCGGAGATGAACACTGAAGCTTTCTTT.

V and J are TRBV27 and TRBJ1-1; D may be TRBD1 (5 bases). Deletions cut 8 bases from V and 4 bases from J, with 17 bases between. This CDR3 is built from 14 residues. Germline lookup yields CDR1 MNHEY and CDR2 SMNVEV (reference sequence). The CDR3 coding sequence is TGTGCCAGCCAGTCGTGGTCAGGGACCACTGAAGCTTTCTTT. It encodes CASQSWSGTTEAFF.

This clone was picked up a small number of times. V and J are TRBV2 and TRBJ1-5, with TRBD1 matching over 9 bases. Germline trimming cut 6 bases from V and 6 bases from J; bases unmatched to any gene: 6. The CDR3 totals 14 residues. Germline-derived CDR1 and CDR2 are SNHLY and FYNNEI. The CDR3 sequence: CASREDRGAQPQHF. In DNA, the CDR3 is TGTGCCAGCAGAGAGGACAGGGGCGCTCAGCCCCAGCATTTT.

This clone was seen only once. This rearrangement joins TRBV6-5 to TRBJ1-2; 12 bases fit TRBD1. CDR1 and CDR2 (germline): MNHEY, SVGAGI. V shed 10 bases, J shed 8 bases, and the junction held 8 bases outside the gene matches. The CDR3 is 13 residues long. CDR3 DNA: TGTGCCATTACCGGGACAGGGGGCCGGGGCTACACCTTC. Its translation: CAITGTGGRGYTF.

The chain uses TRBV27 and TRBJ1-6, with a tentative D call TRBD1 (5 bases). The V gene's germline CDR1 is MNHEY and CDR2 SMNVEV (reference sequence). The CDR3 loop spans 14 amino acids. Between the trimmed V and J ends, which lost 5 bases and 9 bases, there was a span of 14 bases. CDR3 nucleotides: TGTGCCAGCAGTCTCGGACAAGGGGTTTCACCCCTCCACTTT. This translates into CASSLGQGVSPLHF.

This chain links TRBV6-5 with TRBJ1-5; no firm D call. Trimming pared 6 bases from V and 8 bases from J, leaving 14 bases between. The germline V gene encodes CDR1 MNHEY and CDR2 SVGAGI. The CDR3 runs to 13 residues. The CDR3 coding sequence is TGTGCCAGCAGCCCCTCTGGCATTAAGCCCCAGCATTTT. Translation gives CASSPSGIKPQHF.

The chain uses TRBV27 and TRBJ2-7, with D possibly TRBD2 on 5 matching bases. The germline V and J ends were trimmed by 3 bases and 6 bases, with 12 bases remaining between them. The length of the CDR3 is 13 residues. Germline-derived CDR1 and CDR2 are MNHEY and SMNVEV (reference sequence). CDR3 sequence (DNA): TGTGCCAGCAGTTTGGAGGTACGGGGCGAGCAGTACTTC. It specifies CASSLEVRGEQYF.

This chain uses TRBV6-1 with TRBJ1-4; the D is unclear. This CDR3 contains 15 residues. V was trimmed by 7 bases and J by 0 bases, leaving 12 bases between them. Per the germline V gene, CDR1 is MNHNS and CDR2 is SASEGT. CDR3 sequence reads: CASNAGPATNEKLFF. CDR3 DNA sequence: TGTGCCAGCAACGCTGGGCCCGCAACTAATGAAAAACTGTTTTTT.

The chain carries TRBV27 and TRBJ2-1, with D unresolved. The CDR3 runs 13 residues. Germline V gene sequence: CDR1 MNHEY, CDR2 SMNVEV (reference sequence). The V gene lost 5 bases and the J gene lost 4 bases, with 9 bases spanning the gap. CDR3 residues: CASSPRMYNEQFF. DNA for the CDR3: TGTGCCAGCAGTCCTCGGATGTACAATGAGCAGTTCTTC.

A word on this clone: Additional DNA sequences in this sample encode the identical CDR3. The V call is TRBV6-1, the J call TRBJ1-1; D might be TRBD1 (6 bases). CDR1 is MNHNS and CDR2 is SASEGT in the germline V gene. Trimming left V 6 bases short and J 2 bases short, with 10 bases between. The CDR3 loop spans 13 amino acids. CDR3: CASRGGTNTEAFF. As DNA, the CDR3 is TGTGCCAGCAGGGGGGGGACAAACACTGAAGCTTTCTTT.

The J gene is TRBJ1-1, the V gene TRBV10-3, with D unclear. V lost 5 bases and J lost 0, with 10 bases in between. CDR3 length equals 14 residues. Germline loops: CDR1 ENHRY, CDR2 SYGVKD. Written as DNA, the CDR3 is TGTGCCATCAGTTCTAGGGTAATGAACACTGAAGCTTTCTTT. As protein: CAISSRVMNTEAFF.